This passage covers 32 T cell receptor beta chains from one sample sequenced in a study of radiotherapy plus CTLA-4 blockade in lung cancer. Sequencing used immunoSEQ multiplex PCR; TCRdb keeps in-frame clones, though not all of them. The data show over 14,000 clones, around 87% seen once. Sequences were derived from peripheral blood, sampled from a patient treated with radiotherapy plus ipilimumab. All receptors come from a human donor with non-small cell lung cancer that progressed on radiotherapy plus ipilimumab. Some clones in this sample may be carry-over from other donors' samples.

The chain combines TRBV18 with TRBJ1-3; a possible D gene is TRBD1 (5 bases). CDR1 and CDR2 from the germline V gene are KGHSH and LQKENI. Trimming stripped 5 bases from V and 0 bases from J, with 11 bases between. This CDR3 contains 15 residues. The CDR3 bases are TGTGCCAGCTCAGAAAGACAGTTCTCTGGAAACACCATATATTTT. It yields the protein CASSERQFSGNTIYF. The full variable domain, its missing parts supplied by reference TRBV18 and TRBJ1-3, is NAGVMQNPRHLVRRRGQEARLRCSPMKGHSHVYWYRQLPEEGLKFMVYLQKENIIDESGMPKERFSAEFPKEGPSILRIQQVVRGDSAAYFCASSERQFSGNTIYFGEGSWLTVV.

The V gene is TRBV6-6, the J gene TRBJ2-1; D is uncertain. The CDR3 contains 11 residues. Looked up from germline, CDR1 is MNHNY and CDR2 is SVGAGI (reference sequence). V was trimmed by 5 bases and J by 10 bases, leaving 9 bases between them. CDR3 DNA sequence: TGTGCCAGCAGTACAACATTGGAGCAGTTCTTC. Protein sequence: CASSTTLEQFF.

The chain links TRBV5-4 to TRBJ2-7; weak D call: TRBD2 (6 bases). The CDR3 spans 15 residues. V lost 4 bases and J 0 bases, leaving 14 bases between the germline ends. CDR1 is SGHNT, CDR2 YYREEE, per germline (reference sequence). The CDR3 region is CASSPGVADSYEQYF. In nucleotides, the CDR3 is TGTGCCAGCAGCCCGGGGGTAGCGGACTCCTACGAGCAGTACTTC.

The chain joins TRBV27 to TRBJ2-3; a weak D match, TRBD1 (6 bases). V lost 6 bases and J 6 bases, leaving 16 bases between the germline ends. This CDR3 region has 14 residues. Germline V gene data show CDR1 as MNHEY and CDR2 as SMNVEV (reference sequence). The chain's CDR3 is CASSLGTFRDTQYF. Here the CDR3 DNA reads TGTGCCAGCAGCTTAGGGACATTTCGGGATACGCAGTATTTT.

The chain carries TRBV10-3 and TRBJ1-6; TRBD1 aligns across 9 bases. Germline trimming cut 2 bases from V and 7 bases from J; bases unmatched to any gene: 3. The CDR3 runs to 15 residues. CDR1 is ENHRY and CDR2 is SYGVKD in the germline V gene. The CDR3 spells CAISEGQGQNSPLHF. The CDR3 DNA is TGTGCCATCAGTGAGGGACAGGGGCAGAATTCACCCCTCCACTTT.

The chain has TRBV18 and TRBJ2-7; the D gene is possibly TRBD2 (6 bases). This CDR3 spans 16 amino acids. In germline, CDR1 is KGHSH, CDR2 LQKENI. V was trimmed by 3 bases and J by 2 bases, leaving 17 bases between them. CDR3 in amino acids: CASSPHARGYAYEQYF. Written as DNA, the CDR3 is TGTGCCAGCTCACCCCACGCCCGGGGGTATGCCTACGAGCAGTACTTC.

CDR3 sequence (DNA): TGTGCCAGTAGTATAGCGGGGGGGCCTCAGGAGACGCAGTATTTT. As protein: CASSIAGGPQETQYF. The chain employs TRBV19 and TRBJ2-3; 8 bases map to TRBD2. The CDR3 has 15 residues. Per germline, CDR1 LNHDA and CDR2 SQIVND (reference sequence). Losses at the gene ends were 1 base for V and 9 bases for J; bases not matched to a gene: 9.

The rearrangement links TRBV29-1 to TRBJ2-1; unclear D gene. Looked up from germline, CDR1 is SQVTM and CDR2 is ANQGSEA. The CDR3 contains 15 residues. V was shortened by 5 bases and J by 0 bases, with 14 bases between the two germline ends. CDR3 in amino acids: CSVPKGASSYNEQFF. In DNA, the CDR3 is TGCAGCGTTCCCAAAGGAGCCTCCTCCTACAATGAGCAGTTCTTC.

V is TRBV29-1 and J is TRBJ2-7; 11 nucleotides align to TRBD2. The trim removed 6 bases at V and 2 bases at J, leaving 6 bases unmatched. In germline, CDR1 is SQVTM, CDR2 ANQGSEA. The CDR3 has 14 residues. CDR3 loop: CSVVTSGSTYEQYF. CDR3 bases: TGCAGCGTGGTTACTAGCGGGAGTACCTACGAGCAGTACTTC.

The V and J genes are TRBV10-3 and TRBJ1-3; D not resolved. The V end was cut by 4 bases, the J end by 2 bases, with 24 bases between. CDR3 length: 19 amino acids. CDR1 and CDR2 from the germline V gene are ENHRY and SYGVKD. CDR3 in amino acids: CAISAGRFQTLIAGNTIYF. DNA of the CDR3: TGTGCCATCAGTGCCGGCAGGTTCCAAACCCTGATAGCTGGAAACACCATATATTTT.

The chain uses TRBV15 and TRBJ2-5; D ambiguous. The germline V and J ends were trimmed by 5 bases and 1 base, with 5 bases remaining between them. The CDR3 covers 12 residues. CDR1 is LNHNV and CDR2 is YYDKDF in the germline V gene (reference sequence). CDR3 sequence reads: CATSLSQETQYF. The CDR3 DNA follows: TGTGCCACCAGCCTCTCCCAAGAGACCCAGTACTTC.

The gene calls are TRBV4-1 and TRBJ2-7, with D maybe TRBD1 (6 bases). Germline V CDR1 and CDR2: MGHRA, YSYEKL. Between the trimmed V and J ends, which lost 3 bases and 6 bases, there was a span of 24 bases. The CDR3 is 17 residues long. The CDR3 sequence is CASSQPVQQGDWGEQYF. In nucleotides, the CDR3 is TGCGCCAGCAGCCAGCCGGTCCAACAGGGAGATTGGGGCGAGCAGTACTTC.

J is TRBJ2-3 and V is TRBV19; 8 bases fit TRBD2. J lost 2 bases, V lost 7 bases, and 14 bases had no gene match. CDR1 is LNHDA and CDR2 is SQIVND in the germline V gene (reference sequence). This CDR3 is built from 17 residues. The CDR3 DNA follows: TGTGCCAGTACCTCCGGTAGGCGGGGGGCTGACACAGATACGCAGTATTTT. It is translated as CASTSGRRGADTDTQYF.

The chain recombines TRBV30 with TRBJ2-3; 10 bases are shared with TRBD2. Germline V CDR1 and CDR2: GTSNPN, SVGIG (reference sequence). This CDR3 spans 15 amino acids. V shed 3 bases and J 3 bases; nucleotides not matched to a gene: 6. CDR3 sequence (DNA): TGTGCCTGGAGCCCGGGACTAGCGAGGACAGATACGCAGTATTTT. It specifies CAWSPGLARTDTQYF.

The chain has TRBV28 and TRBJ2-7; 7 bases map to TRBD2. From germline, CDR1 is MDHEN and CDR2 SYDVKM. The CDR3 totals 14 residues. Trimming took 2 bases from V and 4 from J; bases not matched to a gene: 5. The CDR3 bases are TGTGCCAGCAGTTTAGGCGGGAGAAGATACGAGCAGTACTTC. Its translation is CASSLGGRRYEQYF. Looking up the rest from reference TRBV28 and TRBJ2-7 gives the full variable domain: DVKVTQSSRYLVKRTGEKVFLECVQDMDHENMFWYRQDPGLGLRLIYFSYDVKMKEKGDIPEGYSVSREKKERFSLILESASTNQTSMYLCASSLGGRRYEQYFGPGTRLTVT.

The CDR3 loop is CASSESSSGEQFF. CDR3 bases: TGTGCCAGCAGTGAATCGTCGAGCGGGGAGCAGTTCTTC. The rearrangement joins TRBV2 to TRBJ2-1; TRBD2 might be the D (6 bases). Trimming removed 2 bases at V and 10 bases at J, with 12 bases between. This CDR3 spans 13 amino acids. Germline-derived CDR1 and CDR2 are SNHLY and FYNNEI. Based on the CDR3 plus reference TRBV2 and TRBJ2-1, the full variable domain is EPEVTQTPSHQVTQMGQEVILRCVPISNHLYFYWYRQILGQKVEFLVSFYNNEISEKSEIFDDQFSVERPDGSNFTLKIRSTKLEDSAMYFCASSESSSGEQFFGPGTRLTVL.

CDR3 coding DNA: TGTGCCAGCAGCTTAGAAGGTCGGGGAGATACGCAGTATTTT. This translates into CASSLEGRGDTQYF. The V call is TRBV7-8, the J call TRBJ2-3; the D gene is possibly TRBD2 (5 bases). V shed 1 base and J shed 5 bases, with 10 bases lying between them. The CDR3 consists of 14 residues. The germline CDR1 and CDR2 sequences are SGHVS and FQNEAQ.

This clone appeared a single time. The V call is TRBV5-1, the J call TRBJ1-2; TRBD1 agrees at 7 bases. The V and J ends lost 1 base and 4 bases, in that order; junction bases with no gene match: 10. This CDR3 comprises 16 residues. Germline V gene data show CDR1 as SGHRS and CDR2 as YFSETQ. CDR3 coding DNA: TGCGCCAGCAGCTTGACCCTCGGACAGGCCTCCTATGGCTACACCTTC. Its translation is CASSLTLGQASYGYTF.

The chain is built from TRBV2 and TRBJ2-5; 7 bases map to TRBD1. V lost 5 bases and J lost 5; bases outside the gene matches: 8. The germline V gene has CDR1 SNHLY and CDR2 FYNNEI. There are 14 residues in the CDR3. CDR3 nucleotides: TGTGCCAGCAGTCGGACAGGAGTTCGGGAGACCCAGTACTTC. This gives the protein CASSRTGVRETQYF. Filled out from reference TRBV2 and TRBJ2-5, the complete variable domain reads EPEVTQTPSHQVTQMGQEVILRCVPISNHLYFYWYRQILGQKVEFLVSFYNNEISEKSEIFDDQFSVERPDGSNFTLKIRSTKLEDSAMYFCASSRTGVRETQYFGPGTRLLVL.

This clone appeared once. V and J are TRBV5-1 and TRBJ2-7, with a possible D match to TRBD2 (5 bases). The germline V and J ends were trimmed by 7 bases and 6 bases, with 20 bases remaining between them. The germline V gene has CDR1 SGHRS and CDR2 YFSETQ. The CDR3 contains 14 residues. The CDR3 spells CASRSEGFNGEQYF. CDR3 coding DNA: TGCGCCAGCCGATCCGAGGGATTTAATGGCGAGCAGTACTTC.

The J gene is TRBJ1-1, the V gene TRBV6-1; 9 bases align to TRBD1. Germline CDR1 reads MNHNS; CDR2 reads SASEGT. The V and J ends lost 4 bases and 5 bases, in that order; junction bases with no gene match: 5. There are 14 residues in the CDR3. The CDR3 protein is CASSGDRDPTEAFF. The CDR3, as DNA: TGTGCCAGCAGTGGGGACAGGGACCCAACTGAAGCTTTCTTT.

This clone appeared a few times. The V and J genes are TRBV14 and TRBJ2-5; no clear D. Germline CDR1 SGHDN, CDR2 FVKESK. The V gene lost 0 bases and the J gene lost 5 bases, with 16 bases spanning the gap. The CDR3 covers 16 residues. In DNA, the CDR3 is TGTGCCAGCAGCCAAGATGTAACCCTAGTTAGTGAGACCCAGTACTTC. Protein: CASSQDVTLVSETQYF.

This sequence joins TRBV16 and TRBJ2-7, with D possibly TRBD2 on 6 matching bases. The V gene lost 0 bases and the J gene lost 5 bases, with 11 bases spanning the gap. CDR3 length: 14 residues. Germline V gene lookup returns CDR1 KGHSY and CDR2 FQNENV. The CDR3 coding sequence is TGTGCCAGCAGCCAATCGCGGGGAGGCAACGAGCAGTACTTC. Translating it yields CASSQSRGGNEQYF. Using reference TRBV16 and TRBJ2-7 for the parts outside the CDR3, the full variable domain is GEEVAQTPKHLVRGEGQKAKLYCAPIKGHSYVFWYQQVLKNEFKFLISFQNENVFDETGMPKERFSAKCLPNSPCSLEIQATKLEDSAVYFCASSQSRGGNEQYFGPGTRLTVT.

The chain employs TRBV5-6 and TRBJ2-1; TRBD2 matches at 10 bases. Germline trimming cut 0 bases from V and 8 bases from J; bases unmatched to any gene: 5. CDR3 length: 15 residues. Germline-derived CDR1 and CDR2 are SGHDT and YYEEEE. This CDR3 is CASSLALAGVYEQFF. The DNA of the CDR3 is TGTGCCAGCAGCTTGGCTCTAGCGGGGGTCTATGAGCAGTTCTTC. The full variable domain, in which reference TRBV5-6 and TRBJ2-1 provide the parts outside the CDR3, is DAGVTQSPTHLIKTRGQQVTLRCSPKSGHDTVSWYQQALGQGPQFIFQYYEEEERQRGNFPDRFSGHQFPNYSSELNVNALLLGDSALYLCASSLALAGVYEQFFGPGTRLTVL.

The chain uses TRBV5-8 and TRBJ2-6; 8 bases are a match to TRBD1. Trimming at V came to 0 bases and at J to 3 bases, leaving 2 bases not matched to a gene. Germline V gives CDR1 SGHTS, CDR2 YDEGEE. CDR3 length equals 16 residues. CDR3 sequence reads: CASSLGTGNGANVLTF. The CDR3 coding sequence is TGTGCCAGCAGCTTGGGGACAGGGAATGGGGCCAACGTCCTGACTTTC.

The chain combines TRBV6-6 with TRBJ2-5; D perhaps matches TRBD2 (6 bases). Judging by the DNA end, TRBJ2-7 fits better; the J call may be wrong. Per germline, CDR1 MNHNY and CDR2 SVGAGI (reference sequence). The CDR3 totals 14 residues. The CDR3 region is CASSPRGAGYEQYF. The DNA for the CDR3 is TGTGCCAGCAGTCCCCGCGGGGCTGGGTACGAGCAGTACTTC.

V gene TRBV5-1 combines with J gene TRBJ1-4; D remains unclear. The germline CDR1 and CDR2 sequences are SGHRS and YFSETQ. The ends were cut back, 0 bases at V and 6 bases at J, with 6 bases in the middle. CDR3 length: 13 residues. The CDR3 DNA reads TGCGCCAGCAGCTTGGTGCAGGATGAAAAACTGTTTTTT. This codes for CASSLVQDEKLFF.

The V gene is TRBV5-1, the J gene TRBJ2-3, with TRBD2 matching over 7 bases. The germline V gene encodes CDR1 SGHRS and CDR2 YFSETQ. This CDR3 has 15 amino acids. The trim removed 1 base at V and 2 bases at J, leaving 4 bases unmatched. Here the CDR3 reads CASSLTLAVTDTQYF. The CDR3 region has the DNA TGCGCCAGCAGCTTGACCCTAGCGGTCACAGATACGCAGTATTTT.

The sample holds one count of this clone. The CDR3 sequence is CASSLNIGGYSYNEQFF. The CDR3 bases are TGTGCCAGCAGCTTGAATATTGGGGGCTACTCCTACAATGAGCAGTTCTTC. The V call is TRBV11-2, the J call TRBJ2-1; D is perhaps TRBD1 (6 bases). V was shortened by 3 bases and J by 0 bases, with 15 bases between the two germline ends. The germline CDR1 and CDR2 sequences are SGHAT and FQNNGV. The CDR3 extends over 17 amino acids.

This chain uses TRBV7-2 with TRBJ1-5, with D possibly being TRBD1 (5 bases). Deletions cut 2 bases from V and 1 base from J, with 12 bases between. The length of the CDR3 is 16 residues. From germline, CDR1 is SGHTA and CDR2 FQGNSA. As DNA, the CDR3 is TGTGCCAGCAGCTTATTACGAACAGGCAGCAATCAGCCCCAGCATTTT. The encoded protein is CASSLLRTGSNQPQHF.

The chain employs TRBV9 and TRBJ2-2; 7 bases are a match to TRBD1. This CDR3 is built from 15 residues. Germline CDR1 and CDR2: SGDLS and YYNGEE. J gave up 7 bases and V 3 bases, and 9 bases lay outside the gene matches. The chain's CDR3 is CASSGRQGRNGELFF. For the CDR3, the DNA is TGTGCCAGCAGCGGACGACAGGGAAGGAACGGGGAGCTGTTTTTT.

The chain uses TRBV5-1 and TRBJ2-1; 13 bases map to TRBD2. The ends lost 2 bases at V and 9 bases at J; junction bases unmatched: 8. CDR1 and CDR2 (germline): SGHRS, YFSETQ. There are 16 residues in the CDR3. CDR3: CASSFLTSGGASEQFF. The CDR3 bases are TGCGCCAGCAGCTTCTTAACTAGCGGGGGGGCCAGTGAGCAGTTCTTC.